Listed below are T cell receptor beta chains from one sample, sequenced in a study of blood T cell repertoires in COVID-19. This table comes from immunoSEQ multiplex PCR, and its TCRdb copy is limited to in-frame clones, with some not included. The data hold approximately 24,000 clones, with approximately 92% observed a single time. The sample comprised peripheral blood. The origin of the receptors is a human donor in a cohort sampled during active COVID-19. CDR3s include the opening cysteine and the closing phenylalanine or tryptophan. Fields, in order: V gene, J gene, CDR3 protein.

v_gene: TRBV4-3; j_gene: TRBJ1-3; CDR3aa: CASSQEARGFGGNTIYF
v_gene: TRBV6-2/TRBV6-3; j_gene: TRBJ1-2; CDR3aa: CASSYPPTGGYGYTF
v_gene: TRBV4-1; j_gene: TRBJ2-1; CDR3aa: CASSPGLANYNEQFF
v_gene: TRBV4-3; j_gene: TRBJ2-7; CDR3aa: CASSQDQAGGPYEQYF
v_gene: TRBV7-8; j_gene: TRBJ1-1; CDR3aa: CASSLVSGSEAFF
v_gene: TRBV6-5; j_gene: TRBJ1-2; CDR3aa: CASSPAGKVGYTF
v_gene: TRBV19; j_gene: TRBJ1-6; CDR3aa: CASSEGDSLNSPLHF
v_gene: TRBV7-9; j_gene: TRBJ2-7; CDR3aa: CASSQTSGRRNEQYF
v_gene: TRBV3-1/TRBV3-2; j_gene: TRBJ2-3; CDR3aa: CASSQELVRGTDTQYF
v_gene: TRBV5-1; j_gene: TRBJ1-4; CDR3aa: CASSRDPSSGGNEKLFF
v_gene: TRBV6-1; j_gene: TRBJ2-2; CDR3aa: CASSEIPAGELFF
v_gene: TRBV5-8; j_gene: TRBJ2-3; CDR3aa: CASSPIAGLSTDTQYF
v_gene: TRBV30; j_gene: TRBJ2-1; CDR3aa: CAWSVGSGSVNEQFF
v_gene: TRBV3-1/TRBV3-2; j_gene: TRBJ1-5; CDR3aa: CASSQAITDTGPQHF
v_gene: TRBV2; j_gene: TRBJ1-5; CDR3aa: CASRTGDSNQPQHF
v_gene: TRBV28; j_gene: TRBJ1-1; CDR3aa: CASSPQGSDTEAFF
v_gene: TRBV12-3/TRBV12-4; j_gene: TRBJ2-7; CDR3aa: CACGDNSYEQYF
v_gene: TRBV3-1/TRBV3-2; j_gene: TRBJ2-7; CDR3aa: CASTSKYGERGHFGRYEQYF
v_gene: TRBV19; j_gene: TRBJ2-5; CDR3aa: CASTGGLGETQYF
v_gene: TRBV6-5; j_gene: TRBJ1-3; CDR3aa: CASRRTGTAGNTIYF
v_gene: TRBV11-3; j_gene: TRBJ2-5; CDR3aa: CASSPAGTTALETQYF
v_gene: TRBV3-1/TRBV3-2; j_gene: TRBJ2-7; CDR3aa: CASSQLGSDEQYF
v_gene: TRBV5-1; j_gene: TRBJ1-6; CDR3aa: CASSSSTTGEFDSPLHF
v_gene: TRBV20-1; j_gene: TRBJ2-4; CDR3aa: CSARGVSGNYF
v_gene: TRBV19; j_gene: TRBJ1-1; CDR3aa: CASSALLDRVSRAFF
v_gene: TRBV5-6; j_gene: TRBJ1-5; CDR3aa: CASSLEEGLSNQPQHF
v_gene: TRBV9; j_gene: TRBJ1-2; CDR3aa: CASSVAVRGNGYTF
v_gene: TRBV12-3/TRBV12-4; j_gene: TRBJ2-7; CDR3aa: CASNIQGYEQYF
v_gene: TRBV21-1; j_gene: TRBJ2-1; CDR3aa: CASSFPSGTYNEQFF
v_gene: TRBV12-3/TRBV12-4; j_gene: TRBJ2-7; CDR3aa: CASGIGVHYEQYF
v_gene: TRBV6-5; j_gene: TRBJ1-5; CDR3aa: CASRPSDRDQPQHF
v_gene: TRBV2; j_gene: TRBJ1-2; CDR3aa: CAIQTEKSYGYTF
v_gene: TRBV10-3; j_gene: TRBJ2-3; CDR3aa: CAIGGDEREATHTDTQYF
v_gene: TRBV4-2; j_gene: TRBJ1-1; CDR3aa: CASSQDRGGTRAFF
v_gene: TRBV27; j_gene: TRBJ1-1; CDR3aa: CASSSIQGRTEAFF
v_gene: TRBV7-9; j_gene: TRBJ2-5; CDR3aa: CASSRRGGQETQYF
v_gene: TRBV27; j_gene: TRBJ2-2; CDR3aa: CASSSPAGEVGTGELFF
v_gene: TRBV7-6; j_gene: TRBJ2-5; CDR3aa: CASSLVSSTEETQYF
v_gene: TRBV5-1; j_gene: TRBJ2-7; CDR3aa: CASSLGDPSGSLYEQYF
v_gene: TRBV11-2; j_gene: TRBJ2-3; CDR3aa: CASSFREETDTQYF
v_gene: TRBV2; j_gene: TRBJ1-3; CDR3aa: CASSRGQSSGNTIYF
v_gene: TRBV7-6; j_gene: TRBJ2-2; CDR3aa: CASSLRAGASGELFF
v_gene: TRBV30; j_gene: TRBJ1-4; CDR3aa: CAWSSSGGTYEKLFF
v_gene: TRBV3-1/TRBV3-2; j_gene: TRBJ1-2; CDR3aa: CASSQDLAYYGYTF
v_gene: TRBV3-1/TRBV3-2; j_gene: TRBJ1-2; CDR3aa: CASSQDYQGTYGYTF
v_gene: TRBV2; j_gene: TRBJ1-2; CDR3aa: CASSESWLGGDGGYTF
v_gene: TRBV18; j_gene: TRBJ2-7; CDR3aa: CASSLRAGTGYEQYF
v_gene: TRBV27; j_gene: TRBJ1-6; CDR3aa: CASSSVLNSPLHF
v_gene: TRBV20-1; j_gene: TRBJ2-1; CDR3aa: CSASSPLRVPYNEQFF
v_gene: TRBV4-3; j_gene: TRBJ2-7; CDR3aa: CASSQDRREVPVEQYF